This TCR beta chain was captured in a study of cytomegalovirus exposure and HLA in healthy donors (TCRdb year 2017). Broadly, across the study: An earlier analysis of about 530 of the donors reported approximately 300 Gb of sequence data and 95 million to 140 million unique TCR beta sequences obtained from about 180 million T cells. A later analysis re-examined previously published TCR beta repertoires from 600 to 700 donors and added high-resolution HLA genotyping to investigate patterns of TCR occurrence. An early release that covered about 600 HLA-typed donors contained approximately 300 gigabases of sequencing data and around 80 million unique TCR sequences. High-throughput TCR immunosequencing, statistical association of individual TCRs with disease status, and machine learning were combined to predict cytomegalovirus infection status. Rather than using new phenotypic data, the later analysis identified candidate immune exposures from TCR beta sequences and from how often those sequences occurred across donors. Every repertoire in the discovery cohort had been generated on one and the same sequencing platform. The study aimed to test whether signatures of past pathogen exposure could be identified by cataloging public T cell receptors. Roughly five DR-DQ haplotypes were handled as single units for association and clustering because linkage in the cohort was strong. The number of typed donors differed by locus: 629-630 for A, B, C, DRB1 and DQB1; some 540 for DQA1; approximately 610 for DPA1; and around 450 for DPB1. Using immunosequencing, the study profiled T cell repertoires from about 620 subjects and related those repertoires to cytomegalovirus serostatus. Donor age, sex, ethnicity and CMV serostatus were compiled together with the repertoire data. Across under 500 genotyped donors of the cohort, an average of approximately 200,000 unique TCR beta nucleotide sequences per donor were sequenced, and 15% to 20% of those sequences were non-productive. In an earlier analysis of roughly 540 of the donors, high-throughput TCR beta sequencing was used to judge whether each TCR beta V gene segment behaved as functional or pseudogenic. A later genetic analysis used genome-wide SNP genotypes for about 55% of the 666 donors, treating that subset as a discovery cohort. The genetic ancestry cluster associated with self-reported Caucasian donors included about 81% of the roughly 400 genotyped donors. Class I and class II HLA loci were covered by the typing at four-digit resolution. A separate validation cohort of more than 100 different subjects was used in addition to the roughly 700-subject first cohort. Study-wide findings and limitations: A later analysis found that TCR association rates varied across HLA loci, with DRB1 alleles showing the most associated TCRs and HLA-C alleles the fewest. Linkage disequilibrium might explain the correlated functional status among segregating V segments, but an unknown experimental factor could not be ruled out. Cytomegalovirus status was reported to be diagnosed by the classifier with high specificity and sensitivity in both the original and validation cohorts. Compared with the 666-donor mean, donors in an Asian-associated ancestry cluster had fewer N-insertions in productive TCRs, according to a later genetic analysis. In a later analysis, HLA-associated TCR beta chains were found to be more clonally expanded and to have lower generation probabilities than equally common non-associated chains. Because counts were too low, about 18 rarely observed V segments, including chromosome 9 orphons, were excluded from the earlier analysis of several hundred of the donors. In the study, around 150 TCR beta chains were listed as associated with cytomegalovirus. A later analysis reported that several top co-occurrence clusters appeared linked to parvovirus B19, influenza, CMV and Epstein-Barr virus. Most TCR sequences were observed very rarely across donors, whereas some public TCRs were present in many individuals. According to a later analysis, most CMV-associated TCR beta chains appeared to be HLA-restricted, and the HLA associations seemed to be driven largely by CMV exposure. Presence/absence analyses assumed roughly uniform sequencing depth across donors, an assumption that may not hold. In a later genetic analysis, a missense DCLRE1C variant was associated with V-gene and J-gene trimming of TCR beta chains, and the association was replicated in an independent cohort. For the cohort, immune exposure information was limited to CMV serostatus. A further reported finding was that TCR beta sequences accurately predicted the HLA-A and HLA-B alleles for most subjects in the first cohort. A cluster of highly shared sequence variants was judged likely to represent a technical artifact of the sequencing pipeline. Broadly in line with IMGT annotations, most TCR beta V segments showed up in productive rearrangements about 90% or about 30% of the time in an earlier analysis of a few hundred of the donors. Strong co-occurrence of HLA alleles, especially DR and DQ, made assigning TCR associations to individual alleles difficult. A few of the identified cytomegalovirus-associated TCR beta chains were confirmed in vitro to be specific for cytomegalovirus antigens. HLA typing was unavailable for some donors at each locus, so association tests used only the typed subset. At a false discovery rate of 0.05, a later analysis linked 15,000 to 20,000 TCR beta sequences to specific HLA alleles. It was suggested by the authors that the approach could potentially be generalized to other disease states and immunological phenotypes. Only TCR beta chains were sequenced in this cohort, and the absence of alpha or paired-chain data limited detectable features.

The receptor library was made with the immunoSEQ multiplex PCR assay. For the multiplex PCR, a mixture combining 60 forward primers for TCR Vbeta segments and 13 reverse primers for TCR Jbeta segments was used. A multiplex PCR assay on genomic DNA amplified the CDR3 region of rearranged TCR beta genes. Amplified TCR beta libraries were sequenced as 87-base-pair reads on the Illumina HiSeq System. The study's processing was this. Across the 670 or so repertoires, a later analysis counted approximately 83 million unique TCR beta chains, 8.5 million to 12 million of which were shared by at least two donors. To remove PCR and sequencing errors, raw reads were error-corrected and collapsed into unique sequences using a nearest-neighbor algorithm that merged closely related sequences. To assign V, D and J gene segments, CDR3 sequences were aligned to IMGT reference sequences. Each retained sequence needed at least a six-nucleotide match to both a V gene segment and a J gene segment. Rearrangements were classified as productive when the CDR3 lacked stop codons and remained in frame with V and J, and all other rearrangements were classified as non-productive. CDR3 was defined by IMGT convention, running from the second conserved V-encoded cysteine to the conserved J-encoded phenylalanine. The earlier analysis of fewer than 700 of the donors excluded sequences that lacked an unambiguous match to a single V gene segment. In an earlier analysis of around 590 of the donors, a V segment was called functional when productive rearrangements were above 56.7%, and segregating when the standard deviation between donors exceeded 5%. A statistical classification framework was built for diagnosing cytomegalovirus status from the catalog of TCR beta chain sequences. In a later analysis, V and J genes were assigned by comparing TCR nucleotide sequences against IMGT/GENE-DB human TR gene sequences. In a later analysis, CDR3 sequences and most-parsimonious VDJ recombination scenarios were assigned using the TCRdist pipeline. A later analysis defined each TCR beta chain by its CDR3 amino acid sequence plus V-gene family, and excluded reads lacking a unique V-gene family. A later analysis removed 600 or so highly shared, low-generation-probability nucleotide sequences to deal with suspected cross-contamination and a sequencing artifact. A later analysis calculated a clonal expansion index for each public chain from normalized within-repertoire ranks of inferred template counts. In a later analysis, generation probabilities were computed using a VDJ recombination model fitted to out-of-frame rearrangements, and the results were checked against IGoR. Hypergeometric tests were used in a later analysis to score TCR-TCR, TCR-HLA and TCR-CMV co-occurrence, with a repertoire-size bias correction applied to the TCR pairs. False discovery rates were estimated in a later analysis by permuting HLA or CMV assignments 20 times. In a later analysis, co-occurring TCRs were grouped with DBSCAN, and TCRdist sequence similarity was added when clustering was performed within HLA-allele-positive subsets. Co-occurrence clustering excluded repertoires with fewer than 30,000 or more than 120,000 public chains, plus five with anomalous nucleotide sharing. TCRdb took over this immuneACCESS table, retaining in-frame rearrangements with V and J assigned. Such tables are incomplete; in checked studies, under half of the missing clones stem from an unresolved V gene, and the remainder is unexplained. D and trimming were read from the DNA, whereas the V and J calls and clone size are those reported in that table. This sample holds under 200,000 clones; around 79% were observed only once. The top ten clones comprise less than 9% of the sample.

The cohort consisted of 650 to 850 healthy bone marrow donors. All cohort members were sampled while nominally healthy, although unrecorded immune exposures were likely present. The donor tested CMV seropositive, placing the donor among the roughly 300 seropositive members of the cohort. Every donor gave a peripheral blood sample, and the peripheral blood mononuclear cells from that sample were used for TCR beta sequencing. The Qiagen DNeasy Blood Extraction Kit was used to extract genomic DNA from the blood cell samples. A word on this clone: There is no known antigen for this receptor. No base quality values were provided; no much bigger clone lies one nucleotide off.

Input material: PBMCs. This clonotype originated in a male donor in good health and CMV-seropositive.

The nucleotides read TGCGCCAGCAGCTTGGTTGGACAGCTAGACTACGAGCAGTACTTC. It encodes CASSLVGQLDYEQYF. The sequence is built from TRBV5-1 and TRBJ2-7, and possibly TRBD1, on 6 matching bases. The junction carries 13 bases between V and J, which are trimmed by 0 bases and 3 bases respectively. For CDR1 and CDR2, the germline V gene lists SGHRS and YFSETQ. The CDR3 numbers 15 residues from cysteine through phenylalanine. Only the CDR3 DNA stays, 45 bases, in frame from base 1.